Listed below are T cell receptor beta chains from one sample, sequenced in a study of blood T cell repertoires in COVID-19. Measured with immunoSEQ multiplex PCR; TCRdb has only the in-frame clones, and not every one. The data hold over 200,000 clones, with 85% to 90% observed a single time. The material sequenced was peripheral blood. All receptors derive from a man under 40 with COVID-19, enrolled during active disease. Both conserved end residues are part of each CDR3. The order of the fields is V gene, clone size, CDR3 protein. Rows give clone size only sometimes, using once, few, many, or a class for an expanded clone.

>TRBV30|once
CAWSRLAGFSGRTDTQYF
>TRBV12-5|.
CASGQGDEQFF
>TRBV7-9|.
CASSPGQVTYGYTF
>TRBV19|.
CASSMDNYSNQPQHF
>TRBV19|.
CASSIAGFASNSPLHF
>TRBV24-1|.
CATSEGQGRSPLHF
>TRBV4-3|.
CASSQDYPSANEQFF
>TRBV10-3|.
CAISAGTGQPTLGYGYTF
>TRBV7-3|.
CASSNQGDGSPLHF
>TRBV6-4|.
CASSEGGTANTGELFF
>TRBV5-1|.
CASSPQGAGGELFF
>TRBV5-4|.
CASSLITSDGSYTF
>TRBV7-2|.
CASSLGPQNYGYTF
>TRBV19|.
CASSILPTDSYYEQYF
>TRBV7-8|once
CASSPRTSGVYSYEQYF
>TRBV19|.
CASSTPTVNEKLFF
>TRBV6-6|.
CASSPQGAGALSGANVLTF
>TRBV6-6|.
CASRTRNGGYEQYF
>TRBV7-2|.
CASRRGTSEDTQYF
>TRBV7-2|.
CASSLSDRGYGYTF
>TRBV2|.
CASRQGDRNQPQHF
>TRBV19|.
CASNPWRVGGSPLHF
>TRBV4-2|once
CASSQDRGAPGTEAFF
>TRBV4-2|few
CASTRIAGGTDEQFF
>TRBV18|.
CASSRGQTYEQYF
>TRBV5-4|.
CASSSPSGTSGGRFYEQYF
>TRBV10-3|.
CAIQGFSYNEQFF